A single sample is the source of the 24 T cell receptor beta chains below, sequenced in a study of Graves' ophthalmopathy and Graves' hyperthyroidism. Amplification of the TCR beta CDR3 regions used RNA transcripts (as template). Second-round multiplex PCR came after first-round RT-PCR with HTBI primers. TCRdb reprocessed the multiplex PCR reads with MiXCR, giving one entry per CDR3 protein. The sample has some 1.1 million distinct CDR3 sequences, about 40% seen once. The sample was peripheral blood or thyroid tissue (not recorded which). The receptors originated from an adult man with Graves' hyperthyroidism.

In its sample, this clonotype was seen a few times. The chain has TRBV6-2 or TRBV6-3 and TRBJ1-1; 8 bases align to TRBD1. The CDR3 has 15 amino acids. V gave up 6 bases and J gave up 4 bases; unmatched junction bases: 10. Germline loops: CDR1 MNHEY, CDR2 SVGEGT. The CDR3 nucleotides are TGTGCCAGCAGCCGAATGTCAGGGGGCACCACTGAAGCTTTCTTT. As protein: CASSRMSGGTTEAFF.

This clonotype was seen ten or more times. V usage is TRBV20-1 and J usage is TRBJ2-7, with 8 bases aligning to TRBD2. The germline gives CDR1 DFQATT, CDR2 SNEGSKA (reference sequence). There are 13 residues in the CDR3. The trim removed 3 bases at V and 6 bases at J, leaving 7 bases unmatched. CDR3: CSARASGLAEQYF. DNA of the CDR3: TGCAGTGCTAGGGCTAGCGGGCTTGCCGAGCAGTACTTC.

To note about this clonotype: This likely comes from a read error, as the CDR3 has no conserved phenylalanine or tryptophan at its end. Because the CDR3's place on the DNA is in doubt, the DNA is left out and the CDR3 is given as listed by TCRdb. The gene calls are TRBV5-1 and TRBJ1-4. From its first to its last residue, the CDR3 has 10 amino acids. Germline values: CDR1 SGHRS, CDR2 YFSETQ. The CDR3 loop reads CASRDGPRGY.

This clonotype was observed a few times. The chain has TRBV12-3 or TRBV12-4 and TRBJ2-7; D not certain. The ends were cut back, 1 base at V and 5 bases at J, with 6 bases in the middle. The CDR3 has 12 amino acids. DNA for the CDR3: TGTGCCAGCAGTTTAGACAAGCACGAGCAGTACTTC. This sequence encodes CASSLDKHEQYF.

This clonotype was counted many times. The CDR3 loop reads CASSQDGRQGNYGYTF. CDR3 coding DNA: TGCGCCAGCAGCCAAGATGGGCGGCAGGGAAACTATGGCTACACCTTC. V gene TRBV4-3 combines with J gene TRBJ1-2; D perhaps matches TRBD1 (5 bases). CDR1 is LGHNA and CDR2 is YSLEER in the germline V gene. The V gene lost 0 bases and the J gene lost 2 bases, with 13 bases spanning the gap. This CDR3 has 16 residues.

Many counts were recorded for this clonotype. The genes are TRBV9 and TRBJ2-5; D gene uncertain. Germline CDR1 SGDLS, CDR2 YYNGEE. The CDR3 extends over 15 amino acids. Trimming shortened V by 0 bases and J by 1 base, and 10 bases separated the two germline ends. The DNA of the CDR3 is TGTGCCAGCAGCGTAGGAGGCAGAATCCAAGAGACCCAGTACTTC. This encodes CASSVGGRIQETQYF.

V is TRBV5-6 and J is TRBJ2-7; 10 bases match TRBD2. The V and J ends lost 4 bases and 4 bases, in that order; junction bases with no gene match: 5. The CDR3 is 14 residues long. CDR1 is SGHDT, CDR2 YYEEEE, per germline. DNA of the CDR3: TGTGCCAGCAGCACCGGGACTAGCGCATACGAGCAGTACTTC. Amino acid sequence: CASSTGTSAYEQYF.

This rearrangement joins TRBV19 to TRBJ2-7; no clear D gene. The CDR3 runs to 14 residues. Germline V gene sequence: CDR1 LNHDA, CDR2 SQIVND (reference sequence). V was clipped by 3 bases and J by 6 bases, with 15 bases between them. CDR3 sequence reads: CASSIGPVNREQYF. The CDR3, as DNA: TGTGCCAGTAGTATTGGACCGGTGAATCGCGAGCAGTACTTC.

This clonotype was observed a handful of times. The chain is built from TRBV3-1 and TRBJ1-1; unclear D gene. Deletions cut 0 bases from V and 2 bases from J, with 7 bases between. The germline gives CDR1 LGHDT, CDR2 YNNKEL (reference sequence). The CDR3 is 14 residues long. The CDR3 nucleotides read TGTGCCAGCAGCCAAGATTCGGAAAACACTGAAGCTTTCTTT. As protein: CASSQDSENTEAFF. The full variable domain, with the rest looked up from reference TRBV3-1 and TRBJ1-1, is DTAVSQTPKYLVTQMGNDKSIKCEQNLGHDTMYWYKQDSKKFLKIMFSYNNKELIINETVPNRFSPKSPDKAHLNLHINSLELGDSAVYFCASSQDSENTEAFFGQGTRLTVV.

The chain uses TRBV19 and TRBJ2-7; D uncertain. Between the trimmed V and J ends, which lost 3 bases and 3 bases, there was a span of 15 bases. The CDR3 is 15 amino acids. Germline V gene data show CDR1 as LNHDA and CDR2 as SQIVND (reference sequence). CDR3 region: CASSMRAETLYEQYF. The CDR3 DNA follows: TGTGCCAGTAGTATGAGAGCCGAGACCCTCTACGAGCAGTACTTC.

In its sample, this clonotype was seen many times. The chain carries TRBV9 and TRBJ2-7; weak D call: TRBD1 (5 bases). The germline V gene has CDR1 SGDLS and CDR2 YYNGEE. The CDR3 loop spans 14 amino acids. The V end was cut by 2 bases, the J end by 5 bases, with 14 bases between. The CDR3 DNA reads as TGTGCCAGCAGCGTGGCAGGGTCTTCGGACGAGCAGTACTTC. It is translated as CASSVAGSSDEQYF.

This clonotype was counted between two and nine times. A much larger clone sits a single nucleotide away, making a read error possible. V and J are TRBV7-8 and TRBJ1-2; D remains ambiguous. The CDR3 has 13 residues. V gave up 5 bases and J gave up 5 bases, with 12 bases separating them. From germline, CDR1 is SGHVS and CDR2 FQNEAQ. The CDR3 loop reads CASSQTSPYGYTF. The CDR3 nucleotides are TGTGCCAGCAGCCAGACAAGTCCTTATGGCTACACCTTC.

This clonotype was observed at least ten times. The genes are TRBV12-3 or TRBV12-4 and TRBJ1-1, with D perhaps TRBD1 (6 bases). V shed 3 bases and J shed 4 bases, with 12 bases lying between them. The CDR3 is 14 residues long. CDR3 coding DNA: TGTGCCAGCAGTTTTATTGGGGGCGCCACTGAAGCTTTCTTT. Residues: CASSFIGGATEAFF.

The rearrangement uses TRBV20-1 and TRBJ2-2, with 7 bases that match TRBD1. The junction had 3 bases not matched to a gene; V was cut back by 2 bases and J by 0 bases. Germline V gene sequence: CDR1 DFQATT, CDR2 SNEGSKA (reference sequence). The CDR3 contains 15 residues. DNA for the CDR3: TGCAGTGCTAGAAAGACAGGGTCGAACACCGGGGAGCTGTTTTTT. The encoded protein is CSARKTGSNTGELFF.

There are many counts of this clonotype. This rearrangement joins TRBV2 to TRBJ2-5, with a possible D match to TRBD1 (6 bases). Between the trimmed V and J ends, which lost 6 bases and 0 bases, there was a span of 11 bases. CDR1 is SNHLY and CDR2 is FYNNEI in the germline V gene. The CDR3 is 14 residues long. The CDR3 coding sequence is TGTGCCAGCAGGACCGGGACATACCAAGAGACCCAGTACTTC. Translation gives CASRTGTYQETQYF.

Concerning this clonotype: Since a much larger clone is just one base distant, this may be a read error. This CDR3 is CASSVDWTGEQYF. The CDR3 DNA reads TGTGCCAGCAGCGTAGACTGGACGGGGGAGCAGTACTTC. The V gene is TRBV9, the J gene TRBJ2-7, with D possibly matching TRBD2 (5 bases). V lost 0 bases and J 7 bases, leaving 11 bases between the germline ends. Germline-derived CDR1 and CDR2 are SGDLS and YYNGEE. This CDR3 contains 13 residues. Looking up the rest from reference TRBV9 and TRBJ2-7 gives the full variable domain: DSGVTQTPKHLITATGQRVTLRCSPRSGDLSVYWYQQSLDQGLQFLIQYYNGEERAKGNILERFSAQQFPDLHSELNLSSLELGDSALYFCASSVDWTGEQYFGPGTRLTVT.

The sample holds many counts of this clonotype. The rearrangement uses TRBV10-3 and TRBJ1-3; D is unresolved. Germline V gives CDR1 ENHRY, CDR2 SYGVKD. Between the trimmed V and J ends, which lost 4 bases and 0 bases, there was a span of 10 bases. This CDR3 spans 15 amino acids. CDR3 amino acids: CAISVGISSGNTIYF. Here the CDR3 DNA reads TGTGCCATCAGTGTAGGGATAAGCTCTGGAAACACCATATATTTT.

This clonotype was seen at least ten times. The chain links TRBV4-3 to TRBJ1-6, with unresolved D. The CDR3 covers 14 residues. Germline loops: CDR1 LGHNA, CDR2 YSLEER. Trimming stripped 0 bases from V and 9 bases from J, with 9 bases between. The CDR3 spells CASSQDLGGSPLHF. The CDR3 bases are TGCGCCAGCAGCCAAGATTTGGGTGGTTCACCCCTCCACTTT.

This clonotype was detected only a few times. This may arise from a read error, as a much more abundant clone is one base away. The chain employs TRBV15 and TRBJ2-7, with 9 positions matching TRBD1. The CDR3 has 15 residues. The junction had 5 bases not matched to a gene; V was cut back by 4 bases and J by 1 base. Germline CDR1 reads LNHNV; CDR2 reads YYDKDF (reference sequence). CDR3 sequence (DNA): TGTGCCACCAGCACCCGGACAGGGGAATCCTACGAGCAGTACTTC. Translating it yields CATSTRTGESYEQYF. Filled out from reference TRBV15 and TRBJ2-7, the complete variable domain reads DAMVIQNPRYQVTQFGKPVTLSCSQTLNHNVMYWYQQKSSQAPKLLFHYYDKDFNNEADTPDNFQSRRPNTSFCFLDIRSPGLGDTAMYLCATSTRTGESYEQYFGPGTRLTVT.

This clonotype has ten or more counts. This chain uses TRBV19 with TRBJ1-5; perhaps TRBD1 as D (6 bases). CDR3 length: 17 amino acids. Germline V gene sequence: CDR1 LNHDA, CDR2 SQIVND (reference sequence). Between the trimmed V and J ends, which lost 6 bases and 4 bases, there was a span of 22 bases. The CDR3 loop is CASSARTGTRGNQPQHF. The DNA of the CDR3 is TGTGCCAGTAGCGCGAGAACCGGGACACGGGGAAATCAGCCCCAGCATTTT.

The chain has TRBV6-5 and TRBJ1-2; D gene unclear. The CDR3 is made up of 13 amino acids. The V and J ends lost 9 bases and 0 bases respectively, with 11 bases between them. CDR1 is MNHEY and CDR2 is SVGAGI in the germline V gene. The CDR3 is CARGSGTNYGYTF. DNA of the CDR3: TGTGCCAGGGGCTCTGGGACTAACTATGGCTACACCTTC.

There are many counts of this clonotype. The germline gene is not matched at one end of the junction; a read error may be the cause. The chain couples TRBV7-9 to TRBJ1-4; D is perhaps TRBD1 (5 bases). The CDR3 has 14 amino acids. Germline V CDR1 and CDR2: SEHNR, FQNEAQ (reference sequence). CDR3 amino acids: CASSSFGTGGDRIF. The CDR3 region has the DNA TGTGCCAGCAGCTCATTCGGGACCGGTGGGGATCGGATTTTT.

The chain's CDR3 is CSARDWDSHYSNQPQHF. In DNA form, the CDR3 reads TGCAGTGCTAGAGATTGGGACAGCCATTATAGCAATCAGCCCCAGCATTTT. The chain combines TRBV20-1 with TRBJ1-5, with 7 bases aligning to TRBD1. V was pared by 0 bases and J by 0 bases, with 8 bases of the junction left unmatched. CDR3 length: 17 residues. Germline lookup yields CDR1 DFQATT and CDR2 SNEGSKA (reference sequence).

The V and J genes are TRBV12-3 or TRBV12-4 and TRBJ1-5; no reliable D call. The CDR3 has 14 amino acids. Trimming shortened V by 7 bases and J by 9 bases, and 19 bases separated the two germline ends. The DNA of the CDR3 is TGTGCCAGCACCGTGACACGTTTGGAAGGGCCCCAGCATTTT. This translates into CASTVTRLEGPQHF.